This passage covers 12 T cell receptor beta chains from one sample sequenced in a study of Graves' ophthalmopathy and Graves' hyperthyroidism (dated by TCRdb to the late 2010s). The listed sequencing device is Illumina HiSeq 2000. TCR beta CDR3 regions were amplified from RNA transcripts for repertoire sequencing. HTBI primers and the Qiagen OneStep RT-PCR kit were used in a first-round RT-PCR, which was followed by a second-round multiplex PCR, size selection and purification. TCRdb redid the processing of the public reads, applying fastp at Q25 and MiXCR, and retained in-frame beta chains. Here each entry gathers all rows of one CDR3 protein and keeps the most common genes and DNA. The sample includes approximately 460,000 distinct CDR3 sequences, with approximately 14% observed a single time. 9.8% of the sample is taken by the ten largest. Sequenced input: blood. The origin of the receptors is a woman in her twenties or thirties with Graves' ophthalmopathy. Donor details come from another sample of the same person, matched by shared clones.

This clonotype was recorded at least ten times. This chain connects TRBV6-1 to TRBJ1-6; D unresolved. The CDR3 sequence is 14 residues long. V was shortened by 6 bases and J by 9 bases, with 15 bases between the two germline ends. The germline gives CDR1 MNHNS, CDR2 SASEGT. CDR3 nucleotide sequence: TGTGCCAGCAGGACGGACCCCGGAGGTTCACCCCTCCACTTT. Protein: CASRTDPGGSPLHF.

This clonotype was detected many times. The V and J genes are TRBV6-2 or TRBV6-3 and TRBJ2-7, with 8 bases identical to TRBD1. CDR1 is MNHEY and CDR2 is SVGEGT in the germline V gene. V trimming: 5 bases; J trimming: 4 bases; junction bases outside the gene matches: 10. The CDR3 loop spans 15 amino acids. The CDR3 sequence is CASSLPGQVQYEQYF. The CDR3 DNA reads as TGTGCCAGCAGTCTTCCGGGACAGGTCCAATACGAGCAGTACTTC.

This clonotype has a count of ten or more. This chain links TRBV7-8 with TRBJ2-7; the D call may be TRBD1 or TRBD2 (5 bases each). CDR3 size: 14 residues. Trimming took 5 bases from V and 3 from J, leaving 14 bases between them. Looked up from germline, CDR1 is SGHVS and CDR2 is FQNEAQ. CDR3 nucleotide sequence: TGTGCCAGCAGCCCTAGGGGAGACAACTACGAGCAGTACTTC. It codes for CASSPRGDNYEQYF.

V usage is TRBV6-1 and J usage is TRBJ2-7, with 9 bases fitting TRBD1. CDR3 length: 14 residues. V dropped 1 base and J dropped 3; count of bases not matched to a gene: 1. Germline V gene sequence: CDR1 MNHNS, CDR2 SASEGT. The CDR3 region is CASSEVTGGYEQYF. CDR3 bases: TGTGCCAGCAGTGAAGTGACAGGGGGCTACGAGCAGTACTTC.

This clonotype occurred many times. This chain links TRBV6-5 with TRBJ1-5; 10 nucleotides match TRBD1. CDR3 length: 14 amino acids. With 6 bases clipped from V and 7 bases from J, the junction kept 6 bases outside the gene matches. Germline assignment: CDR1 MNHEY and CDR2 SVGAGI. CDR3 in amino acids: CASSRQGAKQPQHF. CDR3 in DNA: TGTGCCAGCAGCAGACAGGGGGCAAAGCAGCCCCAGCATTTT.

V gene TRBV4-2 combines with J gene TRBJ1-5; no clear D. The germline V gene encodes CDR1 LGHNA and CDR2 YNFKEQ. The ends were cut back, 0 bases at V and 9 bases at J, with 9 bases in the middle. The length of the CDR3 is 13 residues. The CDR3 DNA follows: TGTGCCAGCAGCCAAGATCTTGATGGGCCCCAGCATTTT. It is translated as CASSQDLDGPQHF.

In its sample, this clonotype was seen many times. Given a much more abundant clone one base away, this may be a read error. The chain links TRBV6-5 to TRBJ2-7; D is tentatively TRBD1 or TRBD2 (5 bases each). The CDR3 is 13 residues long. The V gene's germline CDR1 is MNHEY and CDR2 SVGAGI. The CDR3 region has the DNA TGTGACAGCAGTTCGCTAGGGGAGTACGAGCAGTACTTC. Its protein is CDSSSLGEYEQYF.

At least ten counts were recorded for this clonotype. The chain employs TRBV11-3 and TRBJ2-7; TRBD1 is a possible D gene (6 bases). The CDR3 is 15 residues long. CDR1 is SGHNT, CDR2 YENEEA, per germline. Trimming removed 1 base at V and 3 bases at J, with 13 bases between. The CDR3 bases are TGTGCCAGCAGCTTAGGACGGGACACCTTCTACGAGCAGTACTTC. It specifies CASSLGRDTFYEQYF.

This clonotype appeared many times. This chain joins TRBV28 and TRBJ1-2, with D perhaps matching TRBD1 (5 bases). CDR3 length equals 12 residues. V was pared by 10 bases and J by 8 bases, with 17 bases between. CDR1 is MDHEN and CDR2 is SYDVKM in the germline V gene. CDR3 nucleotides: TGTGCCACCCAAGCGGGGACGCGAGGCTACACCTTC. It translates to CATQAGTRGYTF.

This clonotype has more than one count but fewer than ten. The V call is TRBV20-1, the J call TRBJ1-1, with D unresolved. CDR1 DFQATT and CDR2 SNEGSKA come from the germline V gene (reference sequence). Trimming took 1 base from V and 5 from J, leaving 11 bases between them. This CDR3 contains 13 residues. CDR3 sequence: CSARVPGRTEAFF. CDR3 nucleotide sequence: TGCAGTGCTAGAGTTCCCGGGAGGACTGAAGCTTTCTTT.

This clonotype was seen a handful of times. This chain links TRBV28 with TRBJ2-2; D is unresolved. V was pared by 7 bases and J by 7 bases, with 4 bases between. The V gene's germline CDR1 is MDHEN and CDR2 SYDVKM. This CDR3 has 10 amino acids. The CDR3 coding sequence is TGTGCCAGCAAGAACGGGGAGCTGTTTTTT. This gives the protein CASKNGELFF.

This clonotype showed up many times. The chain employs TRBV29-1 and TRBJ2-7; D may be TRBD1 or TRBD2 (6 bases each). V lost 7 bases and J lost 5, with 12 bases in between. Looked up from germline, CDR1 is SQVTM and CDR2 is ANQGSEA. The CDR3 is 11 amino acids. The chain's CDR3 is CSGRGEHEQYF. The CDR3 DNA is TGCAGCGGAAGGGGGGAGCACGAGCAGTACTTC.